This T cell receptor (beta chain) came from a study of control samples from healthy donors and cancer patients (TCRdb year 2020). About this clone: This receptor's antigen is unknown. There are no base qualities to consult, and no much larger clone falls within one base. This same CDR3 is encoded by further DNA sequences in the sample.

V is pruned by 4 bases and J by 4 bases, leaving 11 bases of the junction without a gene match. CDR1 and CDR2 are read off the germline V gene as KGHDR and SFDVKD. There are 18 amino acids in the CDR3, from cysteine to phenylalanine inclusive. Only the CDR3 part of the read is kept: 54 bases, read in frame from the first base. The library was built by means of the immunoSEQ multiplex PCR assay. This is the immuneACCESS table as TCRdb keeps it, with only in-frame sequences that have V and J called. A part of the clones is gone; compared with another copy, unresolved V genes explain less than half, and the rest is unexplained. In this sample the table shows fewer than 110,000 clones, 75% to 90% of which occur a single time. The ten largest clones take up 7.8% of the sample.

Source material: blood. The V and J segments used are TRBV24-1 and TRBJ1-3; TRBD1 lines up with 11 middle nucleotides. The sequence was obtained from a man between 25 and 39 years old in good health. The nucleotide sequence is TGTGCCACCAGTGACGGGACAGGGGGACCCAGCGGAGGAAACACCATATATTTT. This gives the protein CATSDGTGGPSGGNTIYF.